Below are 17 T cell receptor beta chains sequenced from a single sample in a study of shared clonotypes between healthy human individuals. The method was immunoSEQ multiplex PCR; TCRdb's version includes in-frame clones alone and lacks a portion of them. The sample carries a few million clones, 90% to 96% recorded once. The sequenced sample consisted of naive CD4+ T cells sorted from blood. Subset described: CD45RA+ positively selected. The receptors stem from a young man in good health.

This clone was observed once. The chain joins TRBV28 to TRBJ1-1, with TRBD1 identical over 7 bases. The germline CDR1 and CDR2 sequences are MDHEN and SYDVKM. V shed 6 bases, J shed 3 bases, and the junction held 7 bases outside the gene matches. The CDR3 spans 14 residues. The CDR3, as DNA: TGTGCCAGCAGGGAACAGGGGTCGTACACTGAAGCTTTCTTT. This codes for CASREQGSYTEAFF.

The CDR3, as DNA: TGCGCCAGCAGCGCCGGGACGGCCAACTCCTACGAGCAGTACTTC. This translates into CASSAGTANSYEQYF. The rearrangement links TRBV5-1 to TRBJ2-7; D is possibly TRBD1 or TRBD2 (5 bases each). The CDR3 sequence is 15 residues long. Trimming stripped 4 bases from V and 0 bases from J, with 14 bases between. The germline V gene has CDR1 SGHRS and CDR2 YFSETQ.

To note about this clone: The sample holds other DNA sequences that translate to the same CDR3. This rearrangement joins TRBV9 to TRBJ1-1; a possible D gene is TRBD1 (5 bases). Germline V gene lookup returns CDR1 SGDLS and CDR2 YYNGEE. V was cut by 0 bases and J by 1 base, with 7 bases left in between. The CDR3 consists of 14 residues. The CDR3: CASSVVTENTEAFF. The CDR3 nucleotides are TGTGCCAGCAGCGTAGTGACAGAGAACACTGAAGCTTTCTTT.

The CDR3 region has the DNA TGTGCCAGCAGTTTAGGGACCCTAATAGCCAAAAACATTCAGTACTTC. This encodes CASSLGTLIAKNIQYF. This chain connects TRBV28 to TRBJ2-4; D is perhaps TRBD1 or TRBD2 (5 bases each). Germline CDR1 and CDR2: MDHEN and SYDVKM. The CDR3 is 16 residues long. Deletions cut 2 bases from V and 0 bases from J, with 11 bases between.

The gene calls are TRBV2 and TRBJ2-7; 10 bases align to TRBD1. Germline V lookup: CDR1 SNHLY, CDR2 FYNNEI. The CDR3 has 14 residues. V gave up 6 bases and J gave up 3 bases; unmatched junction bases: 5. CDR3 sequence: CASRKGTGDYEQYF. For the CDR3, the DNA is TGTGCCAGCAGGAAAGGGACAGGGGACTACGAGCAGTACTTC.

The J gene is TRBJ1-2, the V gene TRBV12-5; 7 positions agree with TRBD1. The CDR3 extends over 15 amino acids. V was clipped by 3 bases and J by 2 bases; unmatched bases: 6. Germline assignment: CDR1 LGHNT and CDR2 FRNRAP. The CDR3 bases are TGTGCTAGTGGTTTATGGACAGGTTCAAACTATGGCTACACCTTC. Its translation is CASGLWTGSNYGYTF.

CDR3 sequence reads: CASSERQGAINEKLFF. Here the CDR3 DNA reads TGTGCCAGCAGTGAACGGCAGGGGGCGATTAATGAAAAACTGTTTTTT. This chain uses TRBV2 with TRBJ1-4; 8 positions match TRBD1. The germline CDR1 and CDR2 sequences are SNHLY and FYNNEI. The CDR3 totals 16 residues. Trimming at V came to 2 bases and at J to 4 bases, leaving 6 bases not matched to a gene.

V and J are TRBV6-5 and TRBJ1-3; D is perhaps TRBD1 (6 bases). Trimming took 0 bases from V and 8 from J, leaving 14 bases between them. This CDR3 is 15 amino acids long. Germline CDR1 is MNHEY and CDR2 is SVGAGI. CDR3 in DNA: TGTGCCAGCAGTTACTCGGCGGGGGGCGCGGACACCATATATTTT. Translated, it gives CASSYSAGGADTIYF.

This chain connects TRBV6-6 to TRBJ2-2; D is undetermined. The CDR3 consists of 12 residues. The V gene's germline CDR1 is MNHNY and CDR2 SVGAGI (reference sequence). V was shortened by 6 bases and J by 9 bases, with 11 bases between the two germline ends. The DNA for the CDR3 is TGTGCCAGCAGCCTGACTGGGAGGGAGCTGTTTTTT. Its protein product is CASSLTGRELFF.

The chain carries TRBV7-2 and TRBJ1-5, with D possibly matching TRBD1 (5 bases). Trimming cost V 4 bases and J 4 bases, with 14 bases left between them. The CDR3 covers 15 residues. CDR1 is SGHTA and CDR2 is FQGNSA in the germline V gene. CDR3 sequence reads: CASSSGGDGNQPQHF. The CDR3 bases are TGTGCCAGCAGCTCGGGAGGGGACGGGAATCAGCCCCAGCATTTT.

This chain links TRBV7-3 with TRBJ2-7; TRBD1 might be the D (6 bases). Trimming removed 5 bases from V and 6 bases from J, with 14 bases in between. Germline V gives CDR1 SGHTA, CDR2 FQGTGA. This CDR3 spans 13 amino acids. The CDR3 loop reads CASSQNTGSEQYF. DNA of the CDR3: TGTGCCAGCAGCCAGAACACAGGGAGCGAGCAGTACTTC.

Regarding this clone: Other nucleotide sequences in the sample specify the same CDR3. This chain connects TRBV5-6 to TRBJ2-7; D remains ambiguous. The CDR3 loop spans 12 amino acids. V lost 1 base and J 2 bases, leaving 4 bases between the germline ends. Germline V CDR1 and CDR2: SGHDT, YYEEEE. The DNA for the CDR3 is TGTGCCAGCAGCTTGTTTGCCTACGAGCAGTACTTC. Encoded protein: CASSLFAYEQYF.

In DNA, the CDR3 is TGTGCCAGCAGCGGACCCGACACCGGCTACGAGCAGTACTTC. It yields the protein CASSGPDTGYEQYF. The chain is built from TRBV9 and TRBJ2-7; D not resolved. This CDR3 comprises 14 residues. V was trimmed by 3 bases and J by 3 bases, leaving 13 bases between them. The germline V gene encodes CDR1 SGDLS and CDR2 YYNGEE.

The chain links TRBV14 to TRBJ1-2, with unresolved D. Between the trimmed V and J ends, which lost 4 bases and 5 bases, there was a span of 11 bases. There are 13 residues in the CDR3. Germline lookup yields CDR1 SGHDN and CDR2 FVKESK. CDR3 in amino acids: CASSPDFGYGYTF. The CDR3, as DNA: TGTGCCAGCAGCCCCGACTTCGGGTATGGCTACACCTTC.

The chain carries TRBV9 and TRBJ2-2; D possibly corresponds to TRBD2 (5 bases). The CDR3 extends over 15 amino acids. Germline V gives CDR1 SGDLS, CDR2 YYNGEE. The ends were cut back, 0 bases at V and 4 bases at J, with 10 bases in the middle. The DNA of the CDR3 is TGTGCCAGCAGCGTAGTTGAGGGAACCACCGGGGAGCTGTTTTTT. Its translation is CASSVVEGTTGELFF.

As to this clone: The sample carries other DNA sequences with the same CDR3. This sequence joins TRBV18 and TRBJ2-1; TRBD2 might be the D (6 bases). The CDR3 spans 17 residues. V shed 0 bases and J shed 0 bases, with 12 bases lying between them. CDR1 is KGHSH, CDR2 LQKENI, per germline. The CDR3 region is CASSPPGAGSSYNEQFF. The CDR3 nucleotides read TGTGCCAGCTCACCACCGGGCGCGGGAAGCTCCTACAATGAGCAGTTCTTC.

The chain has TRBV10-3 and TRBJ2-7; D unresolved. The V gene's germline CDR1 is ENHRY and CDR2 SYGVKD. This CDR3 region has 12 residues. The V end was cut by 8 bases, the J end by 4 bases, with 12 bases between. DNA of the CDR3: TGTGCCATCGGCCCGGGTGGGTACGAGCAGTACTTC. Encoded protein: CAIGPGGYEQYF.